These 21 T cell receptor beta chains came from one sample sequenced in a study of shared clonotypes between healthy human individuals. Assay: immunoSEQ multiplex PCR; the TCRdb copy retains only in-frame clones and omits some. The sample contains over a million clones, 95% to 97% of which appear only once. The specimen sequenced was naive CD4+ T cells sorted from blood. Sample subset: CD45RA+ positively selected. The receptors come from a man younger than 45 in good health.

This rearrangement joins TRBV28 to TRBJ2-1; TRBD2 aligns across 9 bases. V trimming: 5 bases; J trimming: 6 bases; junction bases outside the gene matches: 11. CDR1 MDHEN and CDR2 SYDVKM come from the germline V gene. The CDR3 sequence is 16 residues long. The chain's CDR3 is CASSPGGRGIGNEQFF. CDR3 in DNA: TGTGCCAGCAGTCCCGGCGGGAGGGGAATAGGCAATGAGCAGTTCTTC.

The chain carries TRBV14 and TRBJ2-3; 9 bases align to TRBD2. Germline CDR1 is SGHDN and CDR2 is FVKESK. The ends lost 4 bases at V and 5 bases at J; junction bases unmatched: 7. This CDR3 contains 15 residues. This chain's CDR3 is CASSPRAGGGDTQYF. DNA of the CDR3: TGTGCCAGCAGCCCGAGAGCGGGAGGAGGAGATACGCAGTATTTT. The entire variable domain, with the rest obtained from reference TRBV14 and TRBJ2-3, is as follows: EAGVTQFPSHSVIEKGQTVTLRCDPISGHDNLYWYRRVMGKEIKFLLHFVKESKQDESGMPNNRFLAERTGGTYSTLKVQPAELEDSGVYFCASSPRAGGGDTQYFGPGTRLTVL.

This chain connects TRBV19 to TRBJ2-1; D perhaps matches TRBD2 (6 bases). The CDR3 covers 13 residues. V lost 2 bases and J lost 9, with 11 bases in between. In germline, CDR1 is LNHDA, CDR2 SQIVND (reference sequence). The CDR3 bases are TGTGCCAGTAGTATATCCGGGAGCTCTGAGCAGTTCTTC. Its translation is CASSISGSSEQFF.

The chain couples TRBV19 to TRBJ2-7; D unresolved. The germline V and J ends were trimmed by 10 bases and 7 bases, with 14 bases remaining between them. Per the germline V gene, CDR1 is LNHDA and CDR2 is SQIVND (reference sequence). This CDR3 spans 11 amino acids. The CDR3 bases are TGTGCCATCCACCAGTGTATGGAGCAGTACTTC. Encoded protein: CAIHQCMEQYF. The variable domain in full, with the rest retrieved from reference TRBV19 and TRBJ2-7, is DGGITQSPKYLFRKEGQNVTLSCEQNLNHDAMYWYRQDPGQGLRLIYYSQIVNDFQKGDIAEGYSVSREKKESFPLTVTSAQKNPTAFYLCAIHQCMEQYFGPGTRLTVT.

CDR3 loop: CASSTSTSGTFYEQYF. For the CDR3, the DNA is TGCGCCAGCAGCACCTCCACTAGCGGGACTTTCTACGAGCAGTACTTC. The chain recombines TRBV5-1 with TRBJ2-7; 10 bases are shared with TRBD2. The V gene end was trimmed by 4 bases and the J gene end by 3 bases; junction bases not matched to a gene: 10. This CDR3 spans 16 amino acids. Germline assignment: CDR1 SGHRS and CDR2 YFSETQ.

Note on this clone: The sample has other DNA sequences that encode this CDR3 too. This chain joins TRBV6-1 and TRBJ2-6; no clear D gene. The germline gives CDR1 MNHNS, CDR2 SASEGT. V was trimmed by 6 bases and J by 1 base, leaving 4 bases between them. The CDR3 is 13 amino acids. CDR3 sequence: CASRDSGANVLTF. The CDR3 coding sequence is TGTGCCAGCAGGGATTCTGGGGCCAACGTCCTGACTTTC.

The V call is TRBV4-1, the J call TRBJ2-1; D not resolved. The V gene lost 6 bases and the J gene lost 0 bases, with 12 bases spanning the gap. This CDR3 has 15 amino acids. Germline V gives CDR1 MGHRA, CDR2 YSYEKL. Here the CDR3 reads CASSRILSSYNEQFF. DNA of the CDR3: TGCGCCAGCAGTCGTATTTTGAGCTCCTACAATGAGCAGTTCTTC.

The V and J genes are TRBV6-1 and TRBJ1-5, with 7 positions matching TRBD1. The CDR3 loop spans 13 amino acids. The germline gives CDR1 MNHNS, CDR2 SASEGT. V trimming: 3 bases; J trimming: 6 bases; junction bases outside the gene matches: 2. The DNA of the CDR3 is TGTGCCAGCAGTGAGGGACAGAGTCAGCCCCAGCATTTT. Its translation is CASSEGQSQPQHF.

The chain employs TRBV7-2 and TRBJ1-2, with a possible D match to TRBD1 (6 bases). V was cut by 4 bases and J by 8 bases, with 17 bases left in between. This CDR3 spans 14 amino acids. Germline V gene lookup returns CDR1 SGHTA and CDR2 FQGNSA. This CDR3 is CASSSGGTRRGYTF. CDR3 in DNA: TGTGCCAGCAGCTCCGGGGGCACCCGTCGGGGCTACACCTTC.

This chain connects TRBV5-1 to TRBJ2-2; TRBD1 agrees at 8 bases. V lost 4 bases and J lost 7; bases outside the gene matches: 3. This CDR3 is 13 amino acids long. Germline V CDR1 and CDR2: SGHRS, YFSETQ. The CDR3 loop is CASSGQGSGELFF. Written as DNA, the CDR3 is TGCGCCAGCAGCGGACAGGGTAGCGGGGAGCTGTTTTTT.

CDR3 amino acids: CASSIGVGELFF. The CDR3, as DNA: TGTGCCAGCAGTATCGGCGTAGGGGAGCTGTTTTTT. The J gene is TRBJ2-2, the V gene TRBV6-6; D is unresolved. V lost 5 bases, J lost 8 bases, and 9 bases lay in between. CDR1 and CDR2 (germline): MNHNY, SVGAGI (reference sequence). The CDR3 sequence is 12 residues long.

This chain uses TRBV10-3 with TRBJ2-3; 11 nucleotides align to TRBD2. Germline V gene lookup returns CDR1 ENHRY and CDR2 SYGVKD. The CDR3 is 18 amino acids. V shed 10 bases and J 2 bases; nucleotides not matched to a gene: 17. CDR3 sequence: CATGDHRTSGSPTDTQYF. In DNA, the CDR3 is TGTGCCACCGGGGATCACCGGACTAGCGGGTCGCCCACAGATACGCAGTATTTT.

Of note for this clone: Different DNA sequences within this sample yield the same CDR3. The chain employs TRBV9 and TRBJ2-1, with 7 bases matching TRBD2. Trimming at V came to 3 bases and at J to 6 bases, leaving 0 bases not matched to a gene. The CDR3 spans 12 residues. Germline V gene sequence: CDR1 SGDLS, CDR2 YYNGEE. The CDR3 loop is CASSAGGNEQFF. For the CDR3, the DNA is TGTGCCAGCAGCGCGGGAGGCAATGAGCAGTTCTTC.

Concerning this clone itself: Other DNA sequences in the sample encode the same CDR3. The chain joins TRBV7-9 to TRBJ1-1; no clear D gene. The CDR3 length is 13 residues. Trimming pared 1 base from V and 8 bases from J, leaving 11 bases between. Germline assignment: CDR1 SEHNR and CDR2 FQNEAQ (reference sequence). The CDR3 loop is CASSLETGAEAFF. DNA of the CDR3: TGTGCCAGCAGCTTAGAGACGGGAGCCGAAGCTTTCTTT.

The CDR3 here is CASSPKNFAPSSYEQYF. CDR3 in DNA: TGTGCCAGCTCACCAAAGAATTTCGCCCCTAGCTCCTACGAGCAGTACTTC. The chain joins TRBV18 to TRBJ2-7; D not certain. V lost 2 bases, J lost 0 bases, and 17 bases lay in between. The germline CDR1 and CDR2 sequences are KGHSH and LQKENI. CDR3 length: 17 residues.

CDR3 protein: CASSFSGTSAYEQYF. DNA for the CDR3: TGTGCCAGCAGCTTTTCCGGGACATCCGCCTACGAGCAGTACTTC. The chain recombines TRBV5-4 with TRBJ2-7; D perhaps matches TRBD1 (6 bases). The V gene's germline CDR1 is SGHNT and CDR2 YYREEE (reference sequence). The CDR3 has 15 amino acids. Trimming cost V 2 bases and J 2 bases, with 14 bases left between them.

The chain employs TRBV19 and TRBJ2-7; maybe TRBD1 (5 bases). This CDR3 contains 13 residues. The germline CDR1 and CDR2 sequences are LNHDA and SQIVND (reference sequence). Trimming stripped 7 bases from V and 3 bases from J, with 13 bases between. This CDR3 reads CASKLRQGYEQYF. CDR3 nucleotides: TGTGCCAGTAAGTTGAGGCAGGGCTACGAGCAGTACTTC.

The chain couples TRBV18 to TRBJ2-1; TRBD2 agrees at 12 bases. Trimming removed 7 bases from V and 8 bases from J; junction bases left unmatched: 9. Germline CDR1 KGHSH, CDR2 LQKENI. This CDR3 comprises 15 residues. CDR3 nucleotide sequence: TGTGCCAGCTTAGAACTAGCGGGAGGTTCTTATGAGCAGTTCTTC. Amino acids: CASLELAGGSYEQFF.

This chain's CDR3 is CASSPKRKETALTNYGYTF. The CDR3, as DNA: TGTGCCAGCTCACCAAAAAGAAAGGAGACAGCGCTTACTAACTATGGCTACACCTTC. The chain employs TRBV18 and TRBJ1-2; a weak D match, TRBD1 (5 bases). Germline V gene data show CDR1 as KGHSH and CDR2 as LQKENI. V was trimmed by 2 bases and J by 0 bases, leaving 22 bases between them. The CDR3 sequence is 19 residues long.

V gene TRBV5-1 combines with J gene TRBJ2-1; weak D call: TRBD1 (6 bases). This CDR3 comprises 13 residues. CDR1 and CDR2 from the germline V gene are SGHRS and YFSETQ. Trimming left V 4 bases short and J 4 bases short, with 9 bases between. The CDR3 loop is CASSPDRYNEQFF. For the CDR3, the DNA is TGCGCCAGCAGCCCGGACAGATACAATGAGCAGTTCTTC.

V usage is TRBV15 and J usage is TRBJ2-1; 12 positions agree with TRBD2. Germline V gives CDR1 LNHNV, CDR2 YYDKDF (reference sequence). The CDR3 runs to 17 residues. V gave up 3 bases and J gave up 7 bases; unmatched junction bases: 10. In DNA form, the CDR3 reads TGTGCCACCAGCAGGACAATGACTAGCGGGAGAAGGAATGAGCAGTTCTTC. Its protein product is CATSRTMTSGRRNEQFF.